This TCR beta chain was sequenced in a study of long-term antiretroviral therapy in people with HIV. V was cut by 2 bases and J by 5 bases, with 12 bases left in between. Germline V CDR1 and CDR2: ENHRY, SYGVKD. The CDR3 is 14 residues long. The assay used was immunoSEQ (version v3.0), run at survey level. Sequencing used immunoSEQ multiplex PCR; TCRdb keeps in-frame clones, though not all of them. The table records 25,000 to 35,000 clones, roughly 84% of them present only once. V is TRBV10-3 and J is TRBJ2-5; maybe TRBD1 (6 bases). Specimen: unsorted PBMCs, collected 0.4 years after starting antiretroviral therapy. The receptor was derived from a young man with HIV. CDR3 sequence: CAISEVGGAETQYF. The CDR3 region has the DNA TGTGCCATCAGTGAGGTAGGGGGTGCGGAGACCCAGTACTTC.